This T cell receptor beta chain was captured by sequencing in a study of T cells in Graves' hyperthyroidism and ophthalmopathy. The overall study: Peripheral blood was drawn at first diagnosis, prior to all treatment. Study-wide results and limits: The authors' 13 V-J model separated ophthalmopathy from stable hyperthyroidism. Most clonotypes that expanded in the thyroid above 0.001 also showed up in blood.

From RNA transcripts, TCR beta CDR3 regions were amplified. TCR CDR3 regions were first amplified by RT-PCR with HTBI primers. TCRdb independently ran MiXCR on the multiplex PCR reads; one entry per CDR3 protein. The sample lists some 560,000 distinct CDR3 sequences, 14% occurring once. This clonotype was observed many times. The antigen is undetermined. Germline V CDR1 and CDR2: LNHNV, YYDKDF (reference sequence). Between the trimmed V and J ends, which lost 0 bases and 4 bases, there was a span of 13 bases. This CDR3 has 16 amino acids. Patients aged 18 to 65 had newly diagnosed hyperthyroidism lasting under 2 months.

The sequence derives from a woman aged 35 to 49 with Graves' hyperthyroidism. J is TRBJ2-1 and V is TRBV15; a possible D gene is TRBD2 (6 bases). Sequenced input: blood. The chain's CDR3 is CATSRDPGLAYNEQFF. CDR3 nucleotides: TGTGCCACCAGCAGAGATCCGGGACTCGCGTACAATGAGCAGTTCTTC.